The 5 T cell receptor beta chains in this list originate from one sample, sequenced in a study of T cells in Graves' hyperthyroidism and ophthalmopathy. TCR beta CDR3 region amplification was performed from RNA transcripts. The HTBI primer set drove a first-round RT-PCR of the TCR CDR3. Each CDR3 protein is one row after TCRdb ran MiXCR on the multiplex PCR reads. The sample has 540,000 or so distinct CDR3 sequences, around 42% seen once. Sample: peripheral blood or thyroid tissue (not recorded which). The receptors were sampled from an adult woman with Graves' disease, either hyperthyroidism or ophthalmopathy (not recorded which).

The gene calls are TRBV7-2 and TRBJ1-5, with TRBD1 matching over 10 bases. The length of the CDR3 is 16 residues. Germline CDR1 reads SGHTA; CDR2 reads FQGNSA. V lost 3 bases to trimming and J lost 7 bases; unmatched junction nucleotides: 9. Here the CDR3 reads CASSLAGTGVGQPQHF. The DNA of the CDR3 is TGTGCCAGCAGCTTGGCCGGGACAGGGGTTGGCCAGCCCCAGCATTTT.

The CDR3 is CASRETGGWNQPQHF. CDR3 nucleotide sequence: TGTGCCAGCAGGGAAACAGGGGGCTGGAATCAGCCCCAGCATTTT. This chain uses TRBV12-3 or TRBV12-4 with TRBJ1-5, with 9 positions matching TRBD1. J lost 4 bases, V lost 6 bases, and 7 bases had no gene match. There are 15 residues in the CDR3.

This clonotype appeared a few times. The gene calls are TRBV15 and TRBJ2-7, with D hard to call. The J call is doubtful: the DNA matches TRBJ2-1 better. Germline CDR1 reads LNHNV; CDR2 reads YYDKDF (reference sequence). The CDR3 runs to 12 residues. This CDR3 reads CATSKLRNEQFF. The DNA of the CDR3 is TGTGCCACCAGCAAGCTCAGAAATGAGCAGTTCTTC.

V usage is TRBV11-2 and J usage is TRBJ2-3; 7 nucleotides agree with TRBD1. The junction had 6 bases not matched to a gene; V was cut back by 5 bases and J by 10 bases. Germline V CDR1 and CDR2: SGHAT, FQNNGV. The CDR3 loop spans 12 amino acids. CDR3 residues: CASSAQTGSQYF. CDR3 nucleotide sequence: TGTGCCAGCAGCGCACAGACAGGGTCGCAGTATTTT.

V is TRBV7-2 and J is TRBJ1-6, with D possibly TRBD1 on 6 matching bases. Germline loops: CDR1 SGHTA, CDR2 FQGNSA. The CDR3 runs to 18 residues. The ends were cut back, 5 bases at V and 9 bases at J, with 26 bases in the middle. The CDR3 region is CASSPQRGTRGRSSPLHF. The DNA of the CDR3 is TGTGCCAGCAGCCCTCAGAGGGGCACCCGGGGGCGCAGTTCACCCCTCCACTTT.